This passage covers 25 T cell receptor beta chains from one sample sequenced in a study of blood T cells in healthy people across ages (dated by TCRdb to about 2015). Library preparation employed 5' RACE. Instrument on record: Illumina HiSeq 2500. The second PCR ran for about 6 to 11 cycles and used a J-beta primer mix along with a sample-barcoded 5' primer. TCRdb handled the public reads itself, with Q25 trimming in fastp and clone calling in MiXCR, and kept productive beta chains. Identical CDR3 protein sequences are pooled into one entry, listed with their most common genes and DNA. In this sample the table shows more than 1,400,000 distinct CDR3 sequences, approximately 38% of which occur a single time. Together, the top ten hold 7.9% of the sample. Sequenced material: blood. Source of these receptors: a woman aged 18-35 years in good health.

The CDR3 region is CSVASNTQYF. DNA of the CDR3: TGCAGCGTTGCGAGTAATACGCAGTATTTT. The chain has TRBV29-1 and TRBJ2-3; D not resolved. Germline lookup yields CDR1 SQVTM and CDR2 ANQGSEA. CDR3 size: 10 residues. With 4 bases removed from V and 7 bases from J, the gap between germline ends came to 6 bases.

This chain links TRBV6-2 or TRBV6-3 with TRBJ2-1; TRBD2 might be the D (6 bases). Trimming pared 3 bases from V and 8 bases from J, leaving 17 bases between. The CDR3 is made up of 15 amino acids. Germline V gene sequence: CDR1 MNHEY, CDR2 SVGEGT. The CDR3 protein is CASSYLGLSNDEQFF. DNA for the CDR3: TGTGCCAGCAGTTATCTCGGACTATCAAACGATGAGCAGTTCTTC.

The chain uses TRBV20-1 and TRBJ2-7; D may match TRBD1 or TRBD2 (5 bases each). The CDR3 has 13 amino acids. CDR1 is DFQATT and CDR2 is SNEGSKA in the germline V gene (reference sequence). V shed 5 bases and J shed 7 bases, with 18 bases lying between them. Here the CDR3 reads CSASGTNFDEQYF. The CDR3 nucleotides are TGCAGTGCTTCCGGGACCAATTTCGATGAGCAGTACTTC.

The J gene is TRBJ2-7, the V gene TRBV6-5; 7 nucleotides line up with TRBD1. V was pared by 5 bases and J by 2 bases, with 12 bases of the junction left unmatched. The length of the CDR3 is 16 residues. Germline CDR1 and CDR2: MNHEY and SVGAGI. CDR3 DNA: TGTGCCAGCAGTCCACCTCGGACAGGACAAGCCTACGAGCAGTACTTC. This codes for CASSPPRTGQAYEQYF.

V gene TRBV11-2 combines with J gene TRBJ2-7; TRBD2 matches at 10 bases. After removal of 1 base from V and 3 bases from J, the junction contained 6 bases not matched to a gene. Germline V CDR1 and CDR2: SGHAT, FQNNGV. The CDR3 is 16 amino acids. CDR3 DNA: TGTGCCAGCAGCTTAGGGGGACTAGCGCTGATCTACGAGCAGTACTTC. Its translation: CASSLGGLALIYEQYF.

There are many counts of this clonotype. The genes are TRBV28 and TRBJ2-7, with D unclear. V was clipped by 7 bases and J by 0 bases, with 7 bases between them. CDR1 and CDR2 (germline): MDHEN, SYDVKM. CDR3 size: 12 residues. The CDR3 loop is CASTRSSYEQYF. The CDR3 DNA reads TGTGCCAGCACCAGGAGCTCCTACGAGCAGTACTTC.

This clonotype has just a few counts. The chain couples TRBV7-9 to TRBJ2-1; TRBD2 matches 8 bases. This CDR3 has 16 residues. V gave up 5 bases and J gave up 7 bases; unmatched junction bases: 13. Germline CDR1 reads SEHNR; CDR2 reads FQNEAQ (reference sequence). This chain's CDR3 is CASSPLAGGNQNEQFF. The DNA of the CDR3 is TGTGCCAGCAGCCCATTGGCGGGGGGTAATCAGAATGAGCAGTTCTTC.

Remarks on this clonotype: A much larger clonotype is one base distant, so this may be a read error. The V and J genes are TRBV28 and TRBJ2-3, with a weak D call TRBD1 (5 bases). Looked up from germline, CDR1 is MDHEN and CDR2 is SYDVKM. The CDR3 is 13 residues long. This CDR3 reads CTSTQGFTDTQYF. CDR3 bases: TGTACCAGCACCCAGGGATTCACAGATACGCAGTATTTT.

The V and J genes are TRBV29-1 and TRBJ2-5; 7 bases agree with TRBD2. This CDR3 contains 13 residues. The ends lost 5 bases at V and 5 bases at J; junction bases unmatched: 8. The V gene's germline CDR1 is SQVTM and CDR2 ANQGSEA. The CDR3 loop reads CSVPGTNGETQYF. CDR3 nucleotide sequence: TGCAGCGTTCCAGGGACTAATGGGGAGACCCAGTACTTC.

The table lists this clonotype with a few counts. This rearrangement joins TRBV9 to TRBJ2-3; either TRBD1 or TRBD2 may supply D (5 bases each). The CDR3 is 20 amino acids. CDR1 is SGDLS and CDR2 is YYNGEE in the germline V gene. Trimming shortened V by 0 bases and J by 0 bases, and 23 bases separated the two germline ends. In DNA form, the CDR3 reads TGTGCCAGCAGCGTAGATGAGGGGCGAACGGGGTGGTCCAGCACAGATACGCAGTATTTT. Amino acids: CASSVDEGRTGWSSTDTQYF. The full variable domain, rest sourced from reference TRBV9 and TRBJ2-3, is DSGVTQTPKHLITATGQRVTLRCSPRSGDLSVYWYQQSLDQGLQFLIQYYNGEERAKGNILERFSAQQFPDLHSELNLSSLELGDSALYFCASSVDEGRTGWSSTDTQYFGPGTRLTVL.

On this clonotype itself: One junction end disagrees with the germline gene, perhaps due to a read error. The genes are TRBV7-9 and TRBJ1-2, with D hard to call. Germline V gives CDR1 SEHNR, CDR2 FQNEAQ (reference sequence). This CDR3 comprises 15 residues. In DNA, the CDR3 is TGTGCCAGCAGCTACGGGCCGATGGCACCCTATGGCCACACCTTC. Translating gives CASSYGPMAPYGHTF.

The chain carries TRBV7-8 and TRBJ2-1; maybe TRBD2 (5 bases). Trimming removed 5 bases at V and 14 bases at J, with 25 bases between. The CDR3 contains 15 residues. Germline CDR1 and CDR2: SGHVS and FQNEAQ. The DNA of the CDR3 is TGTGCCAGCAGCCCCCAGGCGGGCGCACGCATGAAGGAGTTCTTC. Its protein product is CASSPQAGARMKEFF.

The chain joins TRBV10-1 to TRBJ2-3; 8 bases are shared with TRBD2. The CDR3 sequence is 15 residues long. CDR1 is WNHNN, CDR2 SYGVQD, per germline (reference sequence). V shed 3 bases, J shed 4 bases, and the junction held 6 bases outside the gene matches. The CDR3 DNA reads as TGCGCCAGCAGTGATTTAGCGGGGCTCCCAGATACGCAGTATTTT. Translated: CASSDLAGLPDTQYF.

The CDR3 DNA reads TGTGCCAGCAGCTCCTCGGCTCGGGGGCAGGGTGAGCAGTTCTTC. This translates into CASSSSARGQGEQFF. The V gene is TRBV7-2, the J gene TRBJ2-1; tentatively, D is TRBD1 or TRBD2 (6 bases each). Trimming left V 4 bases short and J 9 bases short, with 19 bases between. Germline assignment: CDR1 SGHTA and CDR2 FQGNSA. The CDR3 is 15 amino acids.

In its sample, this clonotype was seen a few times. This chain links TRBV6-6 with TRBJ2-7; D possibly corresponds to TRBD2 (6 bases). CDR1 and CDR2 (germline): MNHNY, SVGAGI (reference sequence). The V gene lost 2 bases and the J gene lost 3 bases, with 11 bases spanning the gap. The CDR3 runs to 14 residues. The DNA for the CDR3 is TGTGCCAGCAGTTACGGAGGGGAGAACTACGAGCAGTACTTC. Its translation is CASSYGGENYEQYF.

The V gene is TRBV28, the J gene TRBJ1-5, with D maybe TRBD1 (6 bases). This CDR3 spans 15 amino acids. Germline CDR1 reads MDHEN; CDR2 reads SYDVKM. Deletions cut 6 bases from V and 4 bases from J, with 16 bases between. CDR3 residues: CASSPGAGLNQPQHF. CDR3 nucleotide sequence: TGTGCCAGCAGCCCAGGGGCAGGCCTAAATCAGCCCCAGCATTTT.

J is TRBJ2-4 and V is TRBV7-3, with 7 bases lining up with TRBD1. The V gene end was trimmed by 5 bases and the J gene end by 13 bases; junction bases not matched to a gene: 17. The CDR3 spans 15 residues. Germline loops: CDR1 SGHTA, CDR2 FQGTGA. The DNA of the CDR3 is TGTGCCAGCAGCCAAAACAGGGGTCAGGGCAATGAGCAGTACTTC. Residues: CASSQNRGQGNEQYF.

This clonotype was counted many times. This sequence joins TRBV12-3 or TRBV12-4 and TRBJ1-1; possibly TRBD1 for D (6 bases). This CDR3 has 16 amino acids. The V end lost 2 bases, the J end lost 5 bases, and 18 bases lay between the germline ends. CDR3 sequence reads: CASSLWVGGLTTEAFF. In nucleotides, the CDR3 is TGTGCCAGCAGTTTATGGGTCGGGGGGCTAACAACTGAAGCTTTCTTT.

This clonotype was counted between two and nine times. The chain recombines TRBV9 with TRBJ2-7, with D possibly being TRBD1 (6 bases). CDR1 and CDR2 (germline): SGDLS, YYNGEE. The V end lost 0 bases, the J end lost 4 bases, and 11 bases lay between the germline ends. The CDR3 has 14 amino acids. The CDR3 loop reads CASSVEGQGYEQYF. Here the CDR3 DNA reads TGTGCCAGCAGCGTAGAGGGTCAGGGGTACGAGCAGTACTTC.

The chain's CDR3 is CASRADASGDYEQYF. CDR3 nucleotide sequence: TGTGCCAGCAGAGCCGATGCTAGCGGCGACTACGAGCAGTACTTC. The chain links TRBV6-5 to TRBJ2-7; 7 nucleotides line up with TRBD2. The CDR3 covers 15 residues. The V gene end was trimmed by 6 bases and the J gene end by 3 bases; junction bases not matched to a gene: 11. Germline V lookup: CDR1 MNHEY, CDR2 SVGAGI.

This clonotype has more than one count but fewer than ten. The chain employs TRBV10-3 and TRBJ2-3; 12 bases fit TRBD1. This CDR3 has 17 residues. The V segment lost 1 base and the J segment 6 bases; nucleotides outside the gene matches: 8. Germline V gene lookup returns CDR1 ENHRY and CDR2 SYGVKD. Here the CDR3 DNA reads TGTGCCATCAGTGAGTTACCGGGACAGGGGGCACGGGATACGCAGTATTTT. This encodes CAISELPGQGARDTQYF.

This clonotype was picked up a small number of times. The gene calls are TRBV20-1 and TRBJ2-4; 9 nucleotides align to TRBD1. Germline V gives CDR1 DFQATT, CDR2 SNEGSKA (reference sequence). Trimming took 3 bases from V and 8 from J; bases not matched to a gene: 5. The CDR3 extends over 13 amino acids. The CDR3 region is CSARGQGKDIQYF. The CDR3, as DNA: TGCAGTGCTAGGGGACAGGGAAAGGACATTCAGTACTTC.

This chain uses TRBV28 with TRBJ2-5; D remains unclear. Between the trimmed V and J ends, which lost 3 bases and 10 bases, there was a span of 9 bases. Germline CDR1 and CDR2: MDHEN and SYDVKM. The CDR3 covers 11 residues. The CDR3 sequence is CASSLTVDQYF. CDR3 in DNA: TGTGCCAGCAGTTTGACGGTGGACCAGTACTTC.

In the case of this clonotype: Mismatch with germline at one junction end may stem from a read error. The genes are TRBV10-3 and TRBJ2-5; D is possibly TRBD1 (6 bases). This CDR3 spans 14 amino acids. CDR1 and CDR2 (germline): ENHRY, SYGVKD. The CDR3 nucleotides read TGTGCTATCAGCCCCGCAGGGGTCCTGGTTGGGCAGTACTTC. It yields the protein CAISPAGVLVGQYF.

This clonotype has more than one count but fewer than ten. The rearrangement joins TRBV7-6 to TRBJ2-3; a weak D match, TRBD2 (5 bases). The V and J ends lost 4 bases and 0 bases respectively, with 11 bases between them. The CDR3 sequence is 15 residues long. Germline CDR1 reads SGHVS; CDR2 reads FNYEAQ. CDR3 in amino acids: CASSSQTRSTDTQYF. CDR3 nucleotides: TGTGCCAGCAGCTCGCAAACTAGAAGCACAGATACGCAGTATTTT.